This T cell receptor beta chain emerged from a study of cytomegalovirus exposure and HLA in healthy donors. Study-wide background: An earlier analysis identified 95 million to 120 million unique TCR beta sequences in about 190 million T cells. Broader study findings: HLA alleles showed associations with 16,951 TCR beta sequences in a later analysis, at a 0.05 false discovery rate. Accurate prediction of most subjects' HLA-A and HLA-B alleles from TCR beta sequences was reported.

Remarks on this clone: Its antigen is as yet unknown.

Both 60 Vbeta primers and 13 Jbeta primers went into the PCR. Using immunoSEQ multiplex PCR, the repertoire was profiled, and TCRdb retains in-frame clones only, with some absent. The sample lists 180,000 or so clones, roughly 84% occurring once. Trimming removed 5 bases at V and 3 bases at J, with 11 bases between. This CDR3 contains 14 residues. Germline CDR1 SEHNR, CDR2 FQNEAQ (reference sequence). The rearrangement uses TRBV7-9 and TRBJ1-5, with D perhaps matching TRBD1 (5 bases). Sequenced: PBMCs. This TCR was sampled from a male donor in good health and CMV-seronegative. The CDR3 DNA sequence: TGTGCCAGCAGCCAAGGGGAATCCAATCAGCCCCAGCATTTT. Translation: CASSQGESNQPQHF.